Following are 12 T cell receptor beta chains from one sample sequenced in a study of T cell repertoires in aging, cancer and after chemotherapy (dated by TCRdb to about 2019). The listed sequencing device is Illumina MiSeq. Using a mixed TRB-A/B primer pool, multiplex touch-down PCR amplified rearranged TRB sequences covering the V, D and J segments. In TCRdb, the public reads were trimmed at Q25 with fastp and aligned with MiXCR, with productive beta chains retained. Entries are consolidated by CDR3 protein sequence, retaining the most common genes and DNA. The table for this sample lists about 2,500 distinct CDR3 sequences; around 24% of them were counted only once. The top ten hold about 5% of the sample. TCR beta rearrangements were amplified from genomic DNA extracted from peripheral blood rather than from sorted cells or RNA. Sequencing used blood. The receptors were gathered from a human donor in good health.

This chain connects TRBV29-1 to TRBJ2-7, with D perhaps TRBD1 or TRBD2 (5 bases each). The germline V gene encodes CDR1 SQVTM and CDR2 ANQGSEA. V was clipped by 6 bases and J by 3 bases, with 18 bases between them. The CDR3 is 14 residues long. The CDR3 region has the DNA TGCAGCGTACGTGTTGGGGGACGTTTCTACGAGCAGTACTTC. It specifies CSVRVGGRFYEQYF.

By frequency in the sample, this clonotype is medium-sized. V usage is TRBV20-1 and J usage is TRBJ1-5, with TRBD1 as a possible D gene (6 bases). Trimming took off 3 bases at V and 4 bases at J, with 16 bases between the two ends. The CDR3 is 15 residues long. Germline loops: CDR1 DFQATT, CDR2 SNEGSKA (reference sequence). The CDR3 nucleotides read TGCAGTGCTAGGACCCACGGGGGGCGGAATCAGCCCCAGCATTTT. Protein product: CSARTHGGRNQPQHF.

About this clonotype: A much larger clone lies one base from this, so it may be a read error. The CDR3 DNA is TGTGCCAGCAGAAACAGGGGAGGGCTTGAAGAGACCCAGTACTTC. This codes for CASRNRGGLEETQYF. The genes are TRBV7-2 and TRBJ2-5; D is perhaps TRBD1 or TRBD2 (7 bases each). V was pared by 6 bases and J by 3 bases, with 17 bases between. The CDR3 runs 15 residues. The germline CDR1 and CDR2 sequences are SGHTA and FQGNSA.

By frequency in the sample, this clonotype is medium-sized. J is TRBJ2-5 and V is TRBV6-2 or TRBV6-3, with 7 positions matching TRBD2. The CDR3 is 14 residues long. V was clipped by 5 bases and J by 7 bases; unmatched bases: 10. Germline lookup yields CDR1 MNHEY and CDR2 SVGEGT. CDR3 residues: CASSPLRGWVTQYF. The CDR3 DNA sequence: TGTGCCAGCAGTCCCCTGCGGGGGTGGGTGACCCAGTACTTC.

The chain recombines TRBV6-5 with TRBJ2-3, with TRBD2 identical over 8 bases. The CDR3 is 15 amino acids. The junction had 6 bases not matched to a gene; V was cut back by 7 bases and J by 0 bases. In germline, CDR1 is MNHEY, CDR2 SVGAGI. The CDR3 DNA follows: TGTGCCAGCAAACCGGGGGGGGGGAGCACAGATACGCAGTATTTT. It translates to CASKPGGGSTDTQYF.

Of note for this clonotype: This could be a read error, since a much larger clone is one nucleotide away. The V gene is TRBV30, the J gene TRBJ2-3; D gene ambiguous. This CDR3 is built from 14 residues. The germline V gene has CDR1 GTSNPN and CDR2 SVGIG (reference sequence). In DNA, the CDR3 is TGTGCCTGGAGGCGCTCGGTATTCACAGAAACGCAGTATTTT. It specifies CAWRRSVFTETQYF. Full variable domain (outside the CDR3, taken from reference TRBV30 and TRBJ2-3): SQTIHQWPATLVQPVGSPLSLECTVEGTSNPNLYWYRQAAGRGLQLLFYSVGIGQISSEVPQNLSASRPQDRQFILSSKKLLLSDSGFYLCAWRRSVFTETQYFGPGTRLTVL.

By sample share, this clonotype is medium-sized (0.01 to 0.1%). The rearrangement links TRBV5-4 to TRBJ1-1, with 9 nucleotides matching TRBD1. The V gene end was trimmed by 4 bases and the J gene end by 7 bases; junction bases not matched to a gene: 2. CDR3 length: 12 residues. In germline, CDR1 is SGHNT, CDR2 YYREEE (reference sequence). The CDR3: CASSRDRDEAFF. The CDR3, as DNA: TGTGCCAGCAGCCGGGACAGGGATGAAGCTTTCTTT. The full variable domain, its missing parts supplied by reference TRBV5-4 and TRBJ1-1, is ETGVTQSPTHLIKTRGQQVTLRCSSQSGHNTVSWYQQALGQGPQFIFQYYREEENGRGNFPPRFSGLQFPNYSSELNVNALELDDSALYLCASSRDRDEAFFGQGTRLTVV.

By frequency in the sample, this clonotype is medium-sized. The genes are TRBV20-1 and TRBJ2-7; 8 bases map to TRBD1. Germline lookup yields CDR1 DFQATT and CDR2 SNEGSKA (reference sequence). The CDR3 contains 14 residues. After removal of 1 base from V and 2 bases from J, the junction contained 4 bases not matched to a gene. This CDR3 reads CSARVEGQAYEQYF. The DNA for the CDR3 is TGCAGTGCTAGAGTCGAGGGACAGGCCTACGAGCAGTACTTC.

Relative to its sample, this clonotype is large (0.1 to 1%). The chain uses TRBV6-5 and TRBJ2-7, with D perhaps matching TRBD2 (7 bases). The CDR3 contains 14 residues. Trimming took 0 bases from V and 3 from J, leaving 9 bases between them. CDR1 and CDR2 from the germline V gene are MNHEY and SVGAGI. The CDR3 region is CASSYSRGRYEQYF. As DNA, the CDR3 is TGTGCCAGCAGTTACTCGCGGGGGCGCTACGAGCAGTACTTC.

This chain joins TRBV7-6 and TRBJ1-2; D is unresolved. This CDR3 contains 13 residues. Trimming left V 5 bases short and J 4 bases short, with 11 bases between. The germline CDR1 and CDR2 sequences are SGHVS and FNYEAQ. CDR3 residues: CASSLGSSYGYTF. In DNA, the CDR3 is TGTGCCAGCAGCCTGGGGAGTTCCTATGGCTACACCTTC.

This clonotype is judged medium-sized. V is TRBV24-1 and J is TRBJ2-1; 12 nucleotides align to TRBD2. The germline CDR1 and CDR2 sequences are KGHDR and SFDVKD. V shed 4 bases and J 14 bases; nucleotides not matched to a gene: 8. The CDR3 is 14 amino acids. The CDR3 spells CATSDTTSGGLEFF. The CDR3 DNA reads TGTGCCACCAGTGACACAACTAGCGGGGGGCTGGAGTTCTTC.

This clonotype ranks as medium-sized. The rearrangement joins TRBV6-5 to TRBJ1-1; 7 nucleotides line up with TRBD1. There are 13 residues in the CDR3. The germline V gene has CDR1 MNHEY and CDR2 SVGAGI. The V segment lost 5 bases and the J segment 4 bases; nucleotides outside the gene matches: 4. The CDR3 loop reads CASSGGTATEAFF. The CDR3 DNA is TGTGCCAGCAGTGGGGGGACAGCCACTGAAGCTTTCTTT.